Sequencing of this T cell receptor (beta chain) was carried out in a study of blood T cell repertoires in COVID-19. J gave up 7 bases and V 2 bases, and 16 bases lay outside the gene matches. CDR3 length equals 18 residues. CDR1 SGHNT and CDR2 YENEEA come from the germline V gene. This clone was counted only a few times. Profiling relied on immunoSEQ multiplex PCR, and the TCRdb table lists in-frame clones only, not all of them. Among 180,000 or so clones listed, about 86% were seen once. The chain links TRBV11-3 to TRBJ2-1, with 8 bases fitting TRBD2. Specimen: peripheral blood. This clonotype was obtained from a man aged 55 to 70 with acute or convalescent COVID-19. The CDR3 DNA reads TGTGCCAGCAGCTTACATAGCGGGATAAGTGTTGAGGGGAATGAGCAGTTCTTC. Translation gives CASSLHSGISVEGNEQFF.